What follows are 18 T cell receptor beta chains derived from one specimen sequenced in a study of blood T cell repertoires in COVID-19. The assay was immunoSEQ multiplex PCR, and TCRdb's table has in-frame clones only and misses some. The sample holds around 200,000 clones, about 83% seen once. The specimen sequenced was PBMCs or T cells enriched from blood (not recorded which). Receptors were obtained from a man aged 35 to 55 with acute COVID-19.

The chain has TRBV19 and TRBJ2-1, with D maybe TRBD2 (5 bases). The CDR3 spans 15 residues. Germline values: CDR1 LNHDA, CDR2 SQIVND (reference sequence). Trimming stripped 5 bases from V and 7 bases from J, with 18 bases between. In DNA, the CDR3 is TGTGCCAGTAGTGATACTAGAGGCGGGCCAAATGAGCAGTTCTTC. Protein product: CASSDTRGGPNEQFF.

The CDR3 reads CASSMSLVGGYTF. CDR3 nucleotide sequence: TGTGCCAGTAGTATGTCCCTGGTCGGTGGCTACACCTTC. The rearrangement joins TRBV19 to TRBJ1-2; no clear D. CDR3 length: 13 residues. V was pared by 3 bases and J by 7 bases, with 12 bases between. Germline-derived CDR1 and CDR2 are LNHDA and SQIVND (reference sequence).

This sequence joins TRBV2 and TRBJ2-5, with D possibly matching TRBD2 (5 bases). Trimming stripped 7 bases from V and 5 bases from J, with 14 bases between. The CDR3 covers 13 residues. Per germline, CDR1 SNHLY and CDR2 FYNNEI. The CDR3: CASKWNKRETQYF. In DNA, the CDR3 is TGTGCCAGCAAGTGGAACAAGCGGGAGACCCAGTACTTC.

The CDR3 region is CASSYFGGSSYEQYF. The DNA of the CDR3 is TGTGCCAGCAGTTATTTTGGCGGGAGCTCCTACGAGCAGTACTTC. This rearrangement joins TRBV6-5 to TRBJ2-7; 7 positions match TRBD2. Germline assignment: CDR1 MNHEY and CDR2 SVGAGI. The CDR3 is 15 amino acids. V was pared by 3 bases and J by 0 bases, with 5 bases of the junction left unmatched.

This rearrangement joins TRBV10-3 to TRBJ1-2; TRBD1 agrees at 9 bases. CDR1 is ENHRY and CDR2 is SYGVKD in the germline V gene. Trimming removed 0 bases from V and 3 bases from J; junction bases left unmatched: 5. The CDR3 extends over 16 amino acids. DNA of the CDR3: TGTGCCATCAGTGAGTCGAGTAGGACAGGGGACTATGGCTACACCTTC. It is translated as CAISESSRTGDYGYTF.

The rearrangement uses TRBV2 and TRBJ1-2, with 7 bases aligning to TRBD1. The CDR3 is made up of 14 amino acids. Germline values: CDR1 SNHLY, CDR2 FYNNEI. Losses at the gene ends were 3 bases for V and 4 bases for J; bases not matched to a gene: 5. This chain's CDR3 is CASSENRGFYGYTF. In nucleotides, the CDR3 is TGTGCCAGCAGTGAGAACAGGGGCTTCTATGGCTACACCTTC.

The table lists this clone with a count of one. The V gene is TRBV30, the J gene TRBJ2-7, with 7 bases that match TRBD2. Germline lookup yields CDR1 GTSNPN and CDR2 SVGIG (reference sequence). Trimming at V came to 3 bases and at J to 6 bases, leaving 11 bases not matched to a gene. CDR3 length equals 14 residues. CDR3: CAWRVTGTTIEQYF. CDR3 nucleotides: TGTGCCTGGAGAGTAACCGGGACTACCATCGAGCAGTACTTC.

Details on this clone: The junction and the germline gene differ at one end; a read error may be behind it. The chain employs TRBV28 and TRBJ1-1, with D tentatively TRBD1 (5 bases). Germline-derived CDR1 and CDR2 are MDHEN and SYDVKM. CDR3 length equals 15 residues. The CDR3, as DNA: TGTGCCAGCAGCGAGAAAGACAGCAAGAACCCTGAAGCTTTCTTT. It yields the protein CASSEKDSKNPEAFF.

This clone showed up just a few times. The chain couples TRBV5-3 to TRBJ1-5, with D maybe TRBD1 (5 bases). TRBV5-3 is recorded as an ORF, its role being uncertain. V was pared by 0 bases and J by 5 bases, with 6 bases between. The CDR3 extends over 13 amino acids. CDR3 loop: CARSLAGDQPQHF. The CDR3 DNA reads TGTGCCAGAAGCTTGGCGGGGGATCAGCCCCAGCATTTT.

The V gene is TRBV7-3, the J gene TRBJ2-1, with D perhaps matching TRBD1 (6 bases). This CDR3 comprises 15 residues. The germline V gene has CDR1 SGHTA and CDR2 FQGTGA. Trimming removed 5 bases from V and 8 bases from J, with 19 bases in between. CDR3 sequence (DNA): TGTGCCAGCAGCCCAGGCAGGGGACCCCTCGATGAGCAGTTCTTC. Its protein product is CASSPGRGPLDEQFF.

The CDR3 spells CASSLGYASGKAYNEQFF. The CDR3 nucleotides are TGCGCCAGCAGCTTGGGGTATGCGTCGGGAAAAGCCTACAATGAGCAGTTCTTC. The rearrangement links TRBV5-1 to TRBJ2-1; TRBD2 is a possible D gene (5 bases). Germline V gives CDR1 SGHRS, CDR2 YFSETQ. This CDR3 is 18 amino acids long. The ends were cut back, 0 bases at V and 2 bases at J, with 18 bases in the middle.

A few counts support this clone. CDR3 sequence: CATREQINQPQHF. The DNA of the CDR3 is TGTGCCACCCGGGAACAGATAAATCAGCCCCAGCATTTT. J is TRBJ1-5 and V is TRBV19; D ambiguous. Trimming stripped 10 bases from V and 4 bases from J, with 14 bases between. The germline gives CDR1 LNHDA, CDR2 SQIVND (reference sequence). This CDR3 is built from 13 residues.

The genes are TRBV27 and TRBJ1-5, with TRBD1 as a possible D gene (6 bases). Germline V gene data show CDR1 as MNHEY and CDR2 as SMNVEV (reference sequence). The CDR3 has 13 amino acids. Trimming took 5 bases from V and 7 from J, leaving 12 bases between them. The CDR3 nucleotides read TGTGCCAGCAGTACGACAGGCTACCAGCCCCAGCATTTT. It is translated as CASSTTGYQPQHF.

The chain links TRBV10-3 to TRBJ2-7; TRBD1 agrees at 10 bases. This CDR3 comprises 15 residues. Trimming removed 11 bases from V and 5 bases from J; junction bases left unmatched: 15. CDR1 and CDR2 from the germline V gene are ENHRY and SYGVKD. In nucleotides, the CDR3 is TGTGCCGTTAACTCCGGGGACAGGGGAAAACACGAGCAGTACTTC. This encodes CAVNSGDRGKHEQYF.

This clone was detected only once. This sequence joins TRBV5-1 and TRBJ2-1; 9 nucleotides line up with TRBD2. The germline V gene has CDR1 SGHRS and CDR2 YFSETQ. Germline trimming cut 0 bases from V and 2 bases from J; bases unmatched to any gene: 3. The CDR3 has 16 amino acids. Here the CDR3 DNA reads TGCGCCAGCAGCTTGGTAGCGGGAGCTACCTACAATGAGCAGTTCTTC. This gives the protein CASSLVAGATYNEQFF.

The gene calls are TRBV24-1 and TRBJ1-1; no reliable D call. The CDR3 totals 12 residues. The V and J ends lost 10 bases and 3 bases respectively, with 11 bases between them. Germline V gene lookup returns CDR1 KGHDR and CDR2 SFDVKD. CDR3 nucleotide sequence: TGTGCCACTCAGGCGTTGGACACTGAAGCTTTCTTT. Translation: CATQALDTEAFF.

CDR3 nucleotide sequence: TGCAGTGCTAGTCGGCCTAGCGTATCCTACAATGAGCAGTTCTTC. Protein product: CSASRPSVSYNEQFF. The V gene is TRBV20-1, the J gene TRBJ2-1; possible D gene TRBD2, 6 bases. Deletions cut 3 bases from V and 1 base from J, with 13 bases between. This CDR3 comprises 15 residues. From germline, CDR1 is DFQATT and CDR2 SNEGSKA (reference sequence).

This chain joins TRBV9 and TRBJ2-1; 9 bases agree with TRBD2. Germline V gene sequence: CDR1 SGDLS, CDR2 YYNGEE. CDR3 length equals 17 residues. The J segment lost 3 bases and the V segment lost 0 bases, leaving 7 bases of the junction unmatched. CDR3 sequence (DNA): TGTGCCAGCAGCGTAGGGGCGGCTAGCGGGATCTACAATGAGCAGTTCTTC. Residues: CASSVGAASGIYNEQFF.